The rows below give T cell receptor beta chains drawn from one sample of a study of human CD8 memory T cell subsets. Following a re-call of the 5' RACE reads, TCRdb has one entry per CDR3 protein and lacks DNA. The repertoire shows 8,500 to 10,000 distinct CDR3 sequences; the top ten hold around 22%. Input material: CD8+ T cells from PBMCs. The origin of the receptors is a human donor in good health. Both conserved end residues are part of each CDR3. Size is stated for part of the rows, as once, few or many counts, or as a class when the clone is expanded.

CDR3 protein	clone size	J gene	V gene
CASSIVGHSYEQYF	.	TRBJ2-7	TRBV19
CASSDPGQGATEAFF	.	TRBJ1-1	TRBV25-1
CASRDREYNEQFF	.	TRBJ2-1	TRBV6-4
CASSLDRNNEQFF	.	TRBJ2-1	TRBV5-1
CASSPRQGETQYF	.	TRBJ2-5	TRBV12-3/TRBV12-4
CASSIDGGRVGEQYF	.	TRBJ2-7	TRBV19
CASSLRDSSYNEQFF	medium-sized	TRBJ2-1	TRBV27
CASSTDGYYGYTF	.	TRBJ1-2	TRBV19
CSVEGHRRTDTQYF	.	TRBJ2-3	TRBV29-1
CASSNGNQPQHF	.	TRBJ1-5	TRBV6-5
CASSPTGALMNTEAFF	.	TRBJ1-1	TRBV7-9
CASSLGPPREQFF	.	TRBJ2-1	TRBV7-8
CASSGEGSSYEQYF	.	TRBJ2-7	TRBV13
CASSQSMGTGSSSYEQYF	.	TRBJ2-7	TRBV23-1
CASSFGGHEQYF	.	TRBJ2-7	TRBV7-2
CASSQAGERYEQYF	.	TRBJ2-7	TRBV6-2/TRBV6-3
CSVDPELSTDTQYF	medium-sized	TRBJ2-3	TRBV29-1
CSARSTDLGGSYTF	.	TRBJ1-2	TRBV20-1
CASSPPIGGTYEQYF	.	TRBJ2-7	TRBV18
CASSSRGNHNEQFF	.	TRBJ2-1	TRBV11-2
CASRTLLAGGPASYNEQFF	.	TRBJ2-1	TRBV28
CASSERWTGVAGELFF	medium-sized	TRBJ2-2	TRBV25-1
CSVASLNEQFF	.	TRBJ2-1	TRBV29-1
CASSDGQTSTDTQYF	.	TRBJ2-3	TRBV6-4
CSVALSGETQYF	medium-sized	TRBJ2-5	TRBV29-1
CASSSEWETQYF	.	TRBJ2-5	TRBV7-9
CASSFPGLAGGEADTQYF	.	TRBJ2-3	TRBV28
CASSLVQGSYYGYTF	medium-sized	TRBJ1-2	TRBV7-2
CAISSTSGWTYEQYF	.	TRBJ2-7	TRBV10-3
CASSLRRGNTDTQYF	.	TRBJ2-3	TRBV11-1
CASSDTSGGADTQYF	.	TRBJ2-3	TRBV6-4
CASSLAIGLTNEQFF	.	TRBJ2-1	TRBV7-2
CSVNDPSGTTDTQYF	medium-sized	TRBJ2-3	TRBV29-1
CASSLLASFNEQFF	.	TRBJ2-1	TRBV27
CASSLKQGGTDTQYF	.	TRBJ2-3	TRBV7-3
CASTGGFSYNEQFF	.	TRBJ2-1	TRBV2
CASSALAGPDTQYF	.	TRBJ2-3	TRBV12-3/TRBV12-4
CASSPGTGVHNEQFF	.	TRBJ2-1	TRBV4-3
CASSPSSGGPLQETQYF	.	TRBJ2-5	TRBV12-3/TRBV12-4
CASSLGGAANTEAFF	medium-sized	TRBJ1-1	TRBV4-1
CASSQDRVAGGPSSYEQYF	.	TRBJ2-7	TRBV4-3
CASSLDRASRGETQYF	medium-sized	TRBJ2-5	TRBV12-3/TRBV12-4
CASRGTGAVKNIQYF	.	TRBJ2-4	TRBV2
CASSIVFDSATYEQYF	.	TRBJ2-7	TRBV19
CASSPRREGTEAFF	.	TRBJ1-1	TRBV11-2
CASSQDLDPINEQFF	.	TRBJ2-1	TRBV3-1
CASSSHRDTNQPQHF	medium-sized	TRBJ1-5	TRBV28
CASSSHLGATEAFF	.	TRBJ1-1	TRBV7-9
CASNKWGTSGNEQYF	.	TRBJ2-7	TRBV7-2
CSARDRDSNGYTF	.	TRBJ1-2	TRBV20-1